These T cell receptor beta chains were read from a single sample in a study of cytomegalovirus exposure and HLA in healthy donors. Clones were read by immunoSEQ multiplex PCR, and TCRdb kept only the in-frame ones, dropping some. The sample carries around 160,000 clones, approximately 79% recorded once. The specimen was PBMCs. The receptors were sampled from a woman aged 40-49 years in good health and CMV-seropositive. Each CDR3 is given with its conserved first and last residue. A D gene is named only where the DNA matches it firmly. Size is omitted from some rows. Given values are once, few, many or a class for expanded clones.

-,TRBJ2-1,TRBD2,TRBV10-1,TGCGCCACCCAGAGGGCGGGGGGCTCCTACAATGAGCAGTTCTTC,CATQRAGGSYNEQFF
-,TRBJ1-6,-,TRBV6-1,TGTGCCAGCAGTGGAGGTTGGATCTATAATTCACCCCTCCACTTT,CASSGGWIYNSPLHF
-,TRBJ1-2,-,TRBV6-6,TGTGCCAGCAGTAGCCGGGAAGTAGGTGGCTACACCTTC,CASSSREVGGYTF
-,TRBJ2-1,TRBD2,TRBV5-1,TGCGCCAGCAGCCCTCCTTTGAGCGGGGTCTACAATGAGCAGTTCTTC,CASSPPLSGVYNEQFF
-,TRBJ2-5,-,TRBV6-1,TGTGCCAGCCGCGGGCTCGGTCGTCAAGAGACCCAGTACTTC,CASRGLGRQETQYF
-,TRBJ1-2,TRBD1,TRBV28,TGTGCCAGCAAGGGACAGGGGGCCTACTATGGCTACACCTTC,CASKGQGAYYGYTF
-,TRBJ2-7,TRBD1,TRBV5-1,TGCGCCAGCAGCTGGACAGGGACCACCTACGAGCAGTACTTC,CASSWTGTTYEQYF
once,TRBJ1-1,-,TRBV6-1,TGTGCCAGCAGTACGCCCGTCGGCAGGGGCGGTGAAGCTTTCTTT,CASSTPVGRGGEAFF
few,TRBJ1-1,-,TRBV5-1,TGCGCCAGCAGCTTGGCCGGGTACACTGAAGCTTTCTTT,CASSLAGYTEAFF
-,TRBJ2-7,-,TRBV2,TGTGCCAGCAGCTCAAGGGGGGGAGAGCAGTACTTC,CASSSRGGEQYF
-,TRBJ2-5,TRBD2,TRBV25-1,TGTGCCACCGGTCCAGCGGGGGGGTTGGAGACCCAGTACTTC,CATGPAGGLETQYF
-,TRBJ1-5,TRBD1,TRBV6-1,TGTGCCAGCAGTCGGGGACAGGCTCCCAATCAGCCCCAGCATTTT,CASSRGQAPNQPQHF
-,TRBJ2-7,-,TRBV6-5,TGTGCCACTAATCACCGGGACTCTAACGAGCAGTACTTC,CATNHRDSNEQYF
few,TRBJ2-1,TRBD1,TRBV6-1,TGTGCCAGCAGTGAAGGCCAGGGGGCGTCCTACAATGAGCAGTTCTTC,CASSEGQGASYNEQFF
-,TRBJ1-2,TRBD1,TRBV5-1,TGCGCCAGCAGCTTGGACAGGGGGTCCGGCTACACCTTC,CASSLDRGSGYTF
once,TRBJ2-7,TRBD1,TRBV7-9,TGTGCCAGCAGCTTCGGGACAGGGGGCTCCTACGAGCAGTACTTC,CASSFGTGGSYEQYF
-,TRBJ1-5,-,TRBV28,TGTGCCAGCAGTAGAACGACGGATAGCAGTCAGCCCCAGCATTTT,CASSRTTDSSQPQHF
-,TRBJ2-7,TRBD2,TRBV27,TGTGCCAGCAGTCTCGGGCGGGGGGGAGCTTACGAGCAGTACTTC,CASSLGRGGAYEQYF
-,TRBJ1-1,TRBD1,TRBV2,TGTGCCAGCAGTGTACAGGGGTGTGAAGCTTTCTTT,CASSVQGCEAFF
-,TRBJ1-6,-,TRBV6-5,TGTGCCAGCAGCACAACCAGGGAATCCAATTCACCCCTCCACTTT,CASSTTRESNSPLHF
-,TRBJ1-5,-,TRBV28,TGTGCCAGCAGTTTGCGTGATCAGCCCCAGCATTTT,CASSLRDQPQHF
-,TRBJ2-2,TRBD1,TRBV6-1,TGTGCCAGCAGAGATCAGGGGGCGATCGGGGAGCTGTTTTTT,CASRDQGAIGELFF